The next 5 T cell receptor beta chains were all read from a single sample in a study of CD8 T cells in ankylosing spondylitis. TCRdb called the 5' RACE reads again in MiXCR, with one record for every CDR3 protein. The top ten hold approximately 6.2% of the sample, which has about 540,000 distinct CDR3 sequences, 9.5% to 15% seen once. General study findings and limits: Characteristic of ankylosing spondylitis blood, it appeared, was a TCR beta motif comprising roughly eight highly homologous variants.

The antigens of these receptors remain unknown. The sample taken for sequencing was blood, either unsorted or a sorted T cell fraction (not recorded which). The receptors shown here come from a male donor with ankylosing spondylitis.

This clonotype turned up a few times. A junction boundary mismatches the germline segment, possibly from a read error. V and J are TRBV20-1 and TRBJ2-1, with 7 bases identical to TRBD2. Germline V gives CDR1 DFQATT, CDR2 SNEGSKA (reference sequence). The CDR3 contains 18 residues. The CDR3 coding sequence is TGCAGGGCTAGGGATACGGTCTGGTCGGGGGGTTCCTACAATGAGCAGTTCTTC. The encoded protein is CRARDTVWSGGSYNEQFF.

CDR3 DNA: TGTGCCAGCAGCCCTCAGGGGGGGAGGGCCCTCAATGAGCAGTTCTTC. Translating it yields CASSPQGGRALNEQFF. V gene TRBV3-1 combines with J gene TRBJ2-1; D possibly matches TRBD1 or TRBD2 (7 bases each). Per germline, CDR1 LGHDT and CDR2 YNNKEL (reference sequence). Trimming pared 4 bases from V and 6 bases from J, leaving 19 bases between. The CDR3 runs 16 residues.

This clonotype was counted at least ten times. The DNA for the CDR3 is TGTGCCAGCAGCCGGGGGGTACTAGCGGGAGAGACAGATACGCAGTATTTT. Protein sequence: CASSRGVLAGETDTQYF. The chain is built from TRBV11-3 and TRBJ2-3; the match to TRBD2 covers 11 bases. Germline assignment: CDR1 SGHNT and CDR2 YENEEA. The CDR3 is made up of 17 amino acids. J was trimmed by 3 bases and V by 5 bases; bases with no gene match: 10.

This clonotype has more than one count but fewer than ten. The J gene is TRBJ2-7, the V gene TRBV11-2, with TRBD2 as a possible D gene (6 bases). This CDR3 is built from 15 residues. Trimming took off 1 base at V and 5 bases at J, with 15 bases between the two ends. Per the germline V gene, CDR1 is SGHAT and CDR2 is FQNNGV. CDR3 nucleotides: TGTGCCAGCAGCTTAGGTTGGGGAGGAACTAACGAGCAGTACGTC. Its protein is CASSLGWGGTNEQYV.

This clonotype turned up a few times. The CDR3 DNA reads as TGCAGCGTCGTTGACAGGGAGAGTTACAATGAGCAGTTCTTC. Its protein product is CSVVDRESYNEQFF. The rearrangement joins TRBV29-1 to TRBJ2-1, with 7 bases matching TRBD1. The CDR3 spans 14 residues. V was clipped by 6 bases and J by 4 bases; unmatched bases: 9. Germline assignment: CDR1 SQVTM and CDR2 ANQGSEA.